The 22 T cell receptor beta chains below all came from one sample that was sequenced in a study of T cells in Graves' hyperthyroidism and ophthalmopathy. TCR beta CDR3 regions were amplified from RNA transcripts. Researchers ran a first-round RT-PCR on the TCR CDR3 using the HTBI primer set. TCRdb reprocessed the multiplex PCR reads with MiXCR, giving one entry per CDR3 protein. Altogether around 500,000 distinct CDR3 sequences are present, about 15% being singletons, with the ten largest covering about 31%. Sequenced input: blood. The receptors shown here come from a woman aged 25 to 39 with Graves' ophthalmopathy.

This clonotype was counted many times. J is TRBJ2-5 and V is TRBV6-2 or TRBV6-3; D is undetermined. The CDR3 is made up of 12 amino acids. The V gene's germline CDR1 is MNHEY and CDR2 SVGEGT. V dropped 8 bases and J dropped 4 bases, with 11 bases sitting between them. Here the CDR3 DNA reads TGTGCCAGCGCTCTCGTCGGAGAGACCCAGTACTTC. It yields the protein CASALVGETQYF.

This clonotype was observed at least ten times. V and J are TRBV7-9 and TRBJ2-1, with 7 positions matching TRBD2. The ends lost 5 bases at V and 10 bases at J; junction bases unmatched: 2. There are 11 residues in the CDR3. Germline values: CDR1 SEHNR, CDR2 FQNEAQ (reference sequence). This CDR3 is CASSLREEQFF. CDR3 coding DNA: TGTGCCAGCAGCCTGCGGGAGGAGCAGTTCTTC. Together with reference TRBV7-9 and TRBJ2-1, the CDR3 gives the full variable domain: DTGVSQNPRHKITKRGQNVTFRCDPISEHNRLYWYRQTLGQGPEFLTYFQNEAQLEKSRLLSDRFSAERPKGSFSTLEIQRTEQGDSAMYLCASSLREEQFFGPGTRLTVL.

Many counts were recorded for this clonotype. The gene calls are TRBV20-1 and TRBJ2-7; 12 bases are shared with TRBD2. With V trimmed by 5 bases and J by 6 bases, 8 bases remained unmatched. Germline CDR1 reads DFQATT; CDR2 reads SNEGSKA (reference sequence). The CDR3 is 14 amino acids. The CDR3 protein is CSAPPLAGGPEQYF. The DNA of the CDR3 is TGCAGTGCTCCCCCACTAGCGGGAGGACCCGAGCAGTACTTC.

The genes are TRBV14 and TRBJ2-1; 13 nucleotides agree with TRBD2. This CDR3 spans 17 amino acids. Germline V gene data show CDR1 as SGHDN and CDR2 as FVKESK. V lost 4 bases and J lost 5; bases outside the gene matches: 8. CDR3 nucleotide sequence: TGTGCCAGCAGCCTCATGACTAGCGGGAGGTTCCACAATGAGCAGTTCTTC. This translates into CASSLMTSGRFHNEQFF.

The genes are TRBV6-2 or TRBV6-3 and TRBJ1-5; D remains ambiguous. V was trimmed by 7 bases and J by 0 bases, leaving 16 bases between them. In germline, CDR1 is MNHEY, CDR2 SVGEGT. The CDR3 spans 16 residues. This CDR3 reads CASKIGGRSSNQPQHF. CDR3 DNA: TGTGCCAGCAAAATCGGTGGCAGGAGTAGCAATCAGCCCCAGCATTTT.

This clonotype was seen more than once but under ten times. This sequence joins TRBV6-5 and TRBJ1-1; D ambiguous. Trimming stripped 2 bases from V and 2 bases from J, with 12 bases between. This CDR3 spans 15 amino acids. Germline CDR1 is MNHEY and CDR2 is SVGAGI. CDR3 sequence reads: CASSYPHRSNTEAFF. In nucleotides, the CDR3 is TGTGCCAGCAGTTACCCCCATCGTTCCAACACTGAAGCTTTCTTT.

This clonotype was observed at least ten times. V gene TRBV7-2 combines with J gene TRBJ2-7; TRBD1 matches 12 bases. Trimming cost V 5 bases and J 5 bases; bases outside gene matches: 4. This CDR3 region has 14 residues. The germline V gene has CDR1 SGHTA and CDR2 FQGNSA. The CDR3 is CASSRDRGRDEQYF. The CDR3 DNA reads TGTGCCAGCAGCCGGGACAGGGGGCGCGACGAGCAGTACTTC.

This clonotype was detected only a few times. V gene TRBV9 combines with J gene TRBJ2-7; 8 bases are shared with TRBD2. The CDR3 is 15 residues long. CDR1 and CDR2 (germline): SGDLS, YYNGEE. V was clipped by 0 bases and J by 1 base; unmatched bases: 3. The DNA of the CDR3 is TGTGCCAGCAGCGTAGCTAGCGGGTTTTCCTACGAGCAGTACTTC. Translating it yields CASSVASGFSYEQYF.

The CDR3 spells CASSSGLDTGELFF. The CDR3 nucleotides read TGTGCCAGCAGTTCGGGACTGGACACCGGGGAGCTGTTTTTT. The chain carries TRBV5-8 and TRBJ2-2; tentative D call: TRBD2 (6 bases). Germline CDR1 and CDR2: SGHTS and YDEGEE. Between the trimmed V and J ends, which lost 5 bases and 3 bases, there was a span of 11 bases. The CDR3 has 14 residues. Together with reference TRBV5-8 and TRBJ2-2, the CDR3 gives the full variable domain: EAGVTQSPTHLIKTRGQQATLRCSPISGHTSVYWYQQALGLGLQFLLWYDEGEERNRGNFPPRFSGRQFPNYSSELNVNALELEDSALYLCASSSGLDTGELFFGEGSRLTVL.

The sample holds many counts of this clonotype. The rearrangement links TRBV20-1 to TRBJ2-3; TRBD2 matches at 12 bases. Looked up from germline, CDR1 is DFQATT and CDR2 is SNEGSKA (reference sequence). This CDR3 spans 15 amino acids. The V segment lost 1 base and the J segment 6 bases; nucleotides outside the gene matches: 5. The CDR3 DNA is TGCAGTGCTAGAGGACTAGCGGGAGTAGAGGATACGCAGTATTTT. Its protein product is CSARGLAGVEDTQYF.

The chain carries TRBV4-1 and TRBJ2-7; 13 bases are a match to TRBD2. With 3 bases clipped from V and 4 bases from J, the junction kept 9 bases outside the gene matches. The CDR3 consists of 17 residues. The germline gives CDR1 MGHRA, CDR2 YSYEKL. CDR3: CASSQSGLAGVSYEQYF. In DNA form, the CDR3 reads TGCGCCAGCAGCCAGTCCGGACTAGCGGGAGTGTCATACGAGCAGTACTTC.

This clonotype was seen many times. This rearrangement joins TRBV30 to TRBJ2-5; 7 bases align to TRBD2. The germline gives CDR1 GTSNPN, CDR2 SVGIG (reference sequence). Trimming removed 3 bases from V and 7 bases from J; junction bases left unmatched: 11. This CDR3 comprises 14 residues. The CDR3, as DNA: TGTGCCTGGAGCGTGGCGGGAGTTGGCGGGACCCAGTACTTC. Residues: CAWSVAGVGGTQYF.

This clonotype was seen only a few times. The chain uses TRBV7-3 and TRBJ2-2; D might be TRBD1 (6 bases). Germline CDR1 is SGHTA and CDR2 is FQGTGA. The CDR3 covers 16 residues. Trimming took 5 bases from V and 3 from J, leaving 16 bases between them. The CDR3 nucleotides read TGTGCCAGCAGCCCCAGACAGGCCCAGTACACCGGGGAGCTGTTTTTT. This encodes CASSPRQAQYTGELFF.

The chain carries TRBV7-2 and TRBJ2-1, with D unclear. Germline values: CDR1 SGHTA, CDR2 FQGNSA. Trimming took off 6 bases at V and 7 bases at J, with 13 bases between the two ends. The CDR3 contains 13 residues. CDR3 nucleotide sequence: TGTGCCAGCAGTATGGCGGAGATGAATGAGCAGTTCTTC. This translates into CASSMAEMNEQFF.

This clonotype was seen repeatedly, ten times or more. The gene calls are TRBV7-6 and TRBJ2-5; D remains ambiguous. V was pared by 5 bases and J by 2 bases, with 3 bases between. The CDR3 has 11 residues. Per the germline V gene, CDR1 is SGHVS and CDR2 is FNYEAQ. This CDR3 is CASSIQETQYF. CDR3 coding DNA: TGTGCCAGCAGCATTCAAGAGACCCAGTACTTC. The full variable domain, rest sourced from reference TRBV7-6 and TRBJ2-5, is GAGVSQSPRYKVTKRGQDVALRCDPISGHVSLYWYRQALGQGPEFLTYFNYEAQQDKSGLPNDRFSAERPEGSISTLTIQRTEQRDSAMYRCASSIQETQYFGPGTRLLVL.

This clonotype was counted many times. The chain is built from TRBV20-1 and TRBJ2-1, with 7 positions matching TRBD2. Germline lookup yields CDR1 DFQATT and CDR2 SNEGSKA (reference sequence). With V trimmed by 6 bases and J by 10 bases, 12 bases remained unmatched. The CDR3 length is 13 residues. CDR3 nucleotide sequence: TGCAGTGCCAACTTGGGAGGGAGGGACGAGCAGTTCTTC. It codes for CSANLGGRDEQFF.

This clonotype was counted only a few times. The V and J genes are TRBV25-1 and TRBJ2-7, with 7 nucleotides matching TRBD2. V shed 6 bases, J shed 1 base, and the junction held 12 bases outside the gene matches. The CDR3 has 16 residues. CDR1 is MGHDK and CDR2 is SYGVNS in the germline V gene. The CDR3 bases are TGTGCCAGCAGCGAGGGGCTAGCGGCCCTTTCCTACGAGCAGTACTTC. Translation gives CASSEGLAALSYEQYF.

V usage is TRBV5-4 and J usage is TRBJ2-1, with D tentatively TRBD1 (6 bases). V was shortened by 4 bases and J by 9 bases, with 20 bases between the two germline ends. CDR1 and CDR2 from the germline V gene are SGHNT and YYREEE (reference sequence). This CDR3 spans 15 amino acids. CDR3 nucleotide sequence: TGTGCCAGCAGCGCCCAGAAAGTAATACAGGGTGAGCAGTTCTTC. It translates to CASSAQKVIQGEQFF.

This chain links TRBV9 with TRBJ2-7; D ambiguous. Trimming cost V 0 bases and J 3 bases, with 13 bases left between them. Looked up from germline, CDR1 is SGDLS and CDR2 is YYNGEE. There are 15 residues in the CDR3. CDR3 sequence: CASSVDGRPHYEQYF. CDR3 nucleotides: TGTGCCAGCAGCGTAGACGGTAGGCCACACTACGAGCAGTACTTC.

This clonotype was observed many times. The chain links TRBV4-3 to TRBJ2-7; unclear D gene. CDR1 and CDR2 from the germline V gene are LGHNA and YSLEER. V lost 0 bases and J lost 4, with 13 bases in between. The CDR3 has 15 amino acids. The CDR3 sequence is CASSQDHHSSYEQYF. The CDR3 region has the DNA TGCGCCAGCAGCCAAGATCACCACTCTTCTTACGAGCAGTACTTC.

The gene calls are TRBV20-1 and TRBJ2-1; D might be TRBD2 (5 bases). Germline V gives CDR1 DFQATT, CDR2 SNEGSKA (reference sequence). CDR3 length equals 13 residues. The CDR3 region is CSPFSEGNNEQFF. CDR3 coding DNA: TGCAGCCCCTTTAGCGAGGGCAACAATGAGCAGTTCTTC.

This clonotype was seen only a few times. The V and J genes are TRBV19 and TRBJ2-3, with 12 bases identical to TRBD2. V lost 6 bases, J lost 2 bases, and 3 bases stayed unmatched. CDR3 length: 15 residues. Germline V gene data show CDR1 as LNHDA and CDR2 as SQIVND (reference sequence). CDR3 protein: CASSRTSGITDTQYF. CDR3 nucleotide sequence: TGTGCCAGTAGCCGGACTAGCGGGATCACAGATACGCAGTATTTT.